These T cell receptor beta chains were read from a single sample in a study of identifying expanded T cells in peripheral blood. Method: immunoSEQ multiplex PCR; TCRdb's copy keeps in-frame clones and lacks some. The sample includes tens of thousands of clones, roughly 86% of them seen just once. The sample was blood. The receptors were sampled from a person between 18 and 70 years old in good health. Each CDR3 is given with its conserved first and last residue. The order of the fields is V gene, clone size, D gene, J gene, CDR3 protein, CDR3 DNA. The D gene is left open where the match is weak. The size entry is marked missing in some rows and otherwise reads once, few, many or a size class.

TRBV4-1	NA	TRBD2	TRBJ2-1	CASSHPASGIEQFF	TGCGCCAGCAGCCACCCGGCTAGCGGGATTGAGCAGTTCTTC
TRBV4-2	NA	TRBD2	TRBJ2-3	CASSQEPGLSTDTQYF	TGTGCCAGCAGCCAAGAGCCGGGACTAAGCACAGATACGCAGTATTTT
TRBV29-1	NA	NA	TRBJ2-1	CSVGTLETYNEQFF	TGCAGCGTCGGGACACTGGAGACATACAATGAGCAGTTCTTC
TRBV19	NA	NA	TRBJ2-5	CASSRQHGETQYF	TGTGCCAGTAGTAGACAACACGGAGAGACCCAGTACTTC
TRBV11-2	NA	NA	TRBJ2-1	CASSPAAGTHNEQFF	TGTGCCAGCAGCCCCGCTGCCGGGACCCACAATGAGCAGTTCTTC
TRBV9	few	TRBD2	TRBJ2-2	CASSVEPLAGVEGELFF	TGTGCCAGCAGCGTAGAGCCCCTAGCGGGAGTGGAGGGGGAGCTGTTTTTT
TRBV19	once	NA	TRBJ1-5	CASSIKLVSNQPQHF	TGTGCCAGTAGTATCAAGTTAGTTAGTAATCAGCCCCAGCATTTT
TRBV29-1	once	NA	TRBJ1-2	CSVEDLGGRGYGYTF	TGCAGCGTTGAAGATCTGGGGGGGAGGGGCTATGGCTACACCTTC
TRBV4-1	NA	TRBD1	TRBJ1-2	CASSDRAGDYGYTF	TGCGCCAGCAGTGACAGGGCCGGGGACTATGGCTACACCTTC
TRBV5-1	few	NA	TRBJ1-6	CASSLDGPPDSPLHF	TGCGCCAGCAGCTTGGATGGCCCGCCGGATTCACCCCTCCACTTT
TRBV29-1	NA	TRBD2	TRBJ2-5	CSVVTSGVETQYF	TGCAGCGTTGTAACTAGCGGGGTGGAGACCCAGTACTTC
TRBV5-4	NA	NA	TRBJ1-2	CASSSEIANYGYTF	TGTGCCAGCAGCTCAGAAATAGCTAACTATGGCTACACCTTC
TRBV11-2	NA	NA	TRBJ1-1	CASSLAGNTEAFF	TGTGCCAGCAGCTTAGCCGGAAACACTGAAGCTTTCTTT